The rows below give T cell receptor beta chains drawn from one sample of a study of T cell repertoires in ileal Crohn's disease. Clones were sequenced by immunoSEQ multiplex PCR, and TCRdb holds only the in-frame ones, with some missing. There are about 3,900 clones in the sample; around three quarters occur only once, and roughly an eighth lies in the top ten. Sequenced sample: ileal tissue. Every receptor here comes from an adult with Crohn's disease. The conserved cysteine and the conserved F or W are not part of the CDR3 here.

J	V	CDR3
TRBJ1-1	TRBV5-1	ASSLGTGWTNTEAF
TRBJ1-3	TRBV2	ASSADRVVTGNTIY
TRBJ2-5	TRBV5-6	ASGRGQGQETQY
TRBJ1-4	TRBV4-3	ASSQGQGAGNEKLF
TRBJ2-3	TRBV5-1	ASSLVASGGADTQY
TRBJ1-1	TRBV19	ASRTPGTQNTEAF
TRBJ1-2	TRBV4-3	ASSLGRKNYGYT
TRBJ2-5	TRBV5-4	ASSLNSRDRGGLETQY
TRBJ1-1	TRBV18	ASSPTGGFDTEAF
TRBJ1-2	TRBV5-1	ASSLGESYYGYT
TRBJ1-5	TRBV30	AWSPSPGQPQH
TRBJ2-1	TRBV19	ASSPLAGYNEQF
TRBJ1-5	TRBV7-9	ASSVGGGNQPQH
TRBJ1-3	TRBV5-1	ASSLGWTSADTIY
TRBJ1-2	TRBV4-2	ASSQNRDGYT
TRBJ1-4	TRBV5-1	ASSGQAAEKLF
TRBJ1-2	TRBV25-1	ASSWRRGGYT
TRBJ1-4	TRBV30	AWTGQTHEKLF
TRBJ2-5	TRBV6-5	ASTPDGAGTQY
TRBJ2-7	TRBV13	ASSSSGTTYEQY
TRBJ2-1	TRBV5-1	ASSYTGTALYNEQF
TRBJ2-3	TRBV7-9	ASSPGQGAGTQY
TRBJ1-2	TRBV5-4	ASSFRAPPYGYT
TRBJ1-4	TRBV5-1	ASSLQGQGFEKLF
TRBJ2-1	TRBV4-3	ASSQDPPGREGDNEQF
TRBJ1-2	TRBV7-2	ASSIQGRDYT
TRBJ2-6	TRBV6-6	AGGDGANVLT
TRBJ2-5	TRBV6-4	ASSEGLAGQETQY
TRBJ2-3	TRBV4-3	ATRERGFSDTQY
TRBJ2-3	TRBV7-2	ASSWGADTQY
TRBJ2-3	TRBV5-1	ASSSAGSPDTQY
TRBJ2-7	TRBV5-5	ASSSHLQGQQY
TRBJ1-1	TRBV18	ATLKQLNTEAF
TRBJ1-5	TRBV2	ASSGGDARQPQH
TRBJ2-2	TRBV10-1	ASPGQGASGELF
TRBJ1-1	TRBV29-1	SVEGNMNTEAF
TRBJ2-1	TRBV4-3	ASSHSGQNEQF
TRBJ2-3	TRBV5-4	ASSLGSAQTDTQY
TRBJ1-2	TRBV5-4	ASSFGGAPYGYT
TRBJ2-1	TRBV30	AWSVLAGGYNEQF
TRBJ1-1	TRBV10-3	AISGARETEAF
TRBJ2-7	TRBV10-1	ASSGPPTSGLSYEQY
TRBJ1-1	TRBV12-5	ASGLTANTEAF
TRBJ2-3	TRBV5-4	ASSPGLGTDTQY
TRBJ2-3	TRBV2	ASRRGGSTDTQY
TRBJ1-2	TRBV6-1	ASSEEGWGGSRGYT
TRBJ2-1	TRBV5-1	ASSTAASGGALDEQF
TRBJ2-5	TRBV29-1	SVLRTSGLQETQY
TRBJ1-1	TRBV11-2	ASSLGLEAF
TRBJ2-5	TRBV13	ASSPDRDQTQY
TRBJ1-2	TRBV7-8	ASSSPTNPGTANGYT
TRBJ1-4	TRBV7-2	ASSLVGTGGEKLF
TRBJ2-3	TRBV4-3	ASSQDSQGPDTQY
TRBJ2-1	TRBV7-8	ASSLQRGGLEQF
TRBJ2-3	TRBV27	ASSFRTPDTQY
TRBJ1-5	TRBV29-1	SVRDSRNQPQH
TRBJ1-4	TRBV7-9	ACRSGGEKLF